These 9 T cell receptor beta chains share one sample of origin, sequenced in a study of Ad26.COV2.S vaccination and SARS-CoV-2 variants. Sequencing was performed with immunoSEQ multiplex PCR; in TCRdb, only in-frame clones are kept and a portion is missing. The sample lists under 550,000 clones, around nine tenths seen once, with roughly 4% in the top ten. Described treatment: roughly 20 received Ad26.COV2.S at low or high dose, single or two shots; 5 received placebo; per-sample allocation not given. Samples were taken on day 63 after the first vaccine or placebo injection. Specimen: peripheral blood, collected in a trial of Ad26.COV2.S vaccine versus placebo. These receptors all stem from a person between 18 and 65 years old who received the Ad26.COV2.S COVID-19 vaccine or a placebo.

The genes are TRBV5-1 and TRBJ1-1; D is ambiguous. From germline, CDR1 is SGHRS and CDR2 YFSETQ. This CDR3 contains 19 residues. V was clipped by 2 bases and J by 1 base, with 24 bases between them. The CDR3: CASSFLSPGSRAGNTEAFF. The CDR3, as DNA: TGCGCCAGCAGCTTTCTCTCCCCCGGCTCCCGCGCTGGGAACACTGAAGCTTTCTTT.

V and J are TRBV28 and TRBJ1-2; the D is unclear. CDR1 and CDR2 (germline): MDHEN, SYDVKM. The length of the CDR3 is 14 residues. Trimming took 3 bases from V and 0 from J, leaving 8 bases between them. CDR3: CASSFLQANYGYTF. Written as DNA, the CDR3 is TGTGCCAGCAGTTTTCTACAAGCTAACTATGGCTACACCTTC.

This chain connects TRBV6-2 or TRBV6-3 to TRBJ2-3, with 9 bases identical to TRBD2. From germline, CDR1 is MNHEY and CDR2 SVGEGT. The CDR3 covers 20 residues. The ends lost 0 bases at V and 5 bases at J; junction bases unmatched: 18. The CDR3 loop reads CASSYSIWRASGADRDTQYF. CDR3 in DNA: TGTGCCAGCAGTTACTCGATTTGGAGGGCTAGCGGGGCAGATAGAGATACGCAGTATTTT.

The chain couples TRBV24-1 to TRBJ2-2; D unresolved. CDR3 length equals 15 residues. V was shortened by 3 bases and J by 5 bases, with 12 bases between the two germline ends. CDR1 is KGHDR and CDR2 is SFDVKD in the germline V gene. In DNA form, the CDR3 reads TGTGCCACCAGTGATCCCTTCTCCCGGACCGGGGAGCTGTTTTTT. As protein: CATSDPFSRTGELFF.

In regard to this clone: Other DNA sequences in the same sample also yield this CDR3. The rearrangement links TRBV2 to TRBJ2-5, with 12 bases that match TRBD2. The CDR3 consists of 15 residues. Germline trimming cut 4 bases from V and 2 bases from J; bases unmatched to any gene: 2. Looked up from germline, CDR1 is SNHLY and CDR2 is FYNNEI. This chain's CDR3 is CASSGLAGAQETQYF. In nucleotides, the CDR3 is TGTGCCAGCAGTGGACTAGCGGGGGCTCAAGAGACCCAGTACTTC.

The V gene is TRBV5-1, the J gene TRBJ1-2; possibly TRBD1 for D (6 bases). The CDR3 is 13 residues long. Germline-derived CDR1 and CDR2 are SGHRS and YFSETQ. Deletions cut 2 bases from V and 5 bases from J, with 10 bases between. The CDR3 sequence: CASSLLQGYGYTF. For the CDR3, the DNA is TGCGCCAGCAGCTTATTACAGGGTTATGGCTACACCTTC.

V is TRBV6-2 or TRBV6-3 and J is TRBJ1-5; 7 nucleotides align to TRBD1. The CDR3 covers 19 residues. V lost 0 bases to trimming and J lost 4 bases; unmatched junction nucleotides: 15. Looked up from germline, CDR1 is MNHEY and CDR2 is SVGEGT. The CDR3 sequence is CASSYSGPGGLNKNQPQHF. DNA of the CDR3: TGTGCCAGCAGTTACTCGGGTCCAGGGGGGCTGAACAAGAATCAGCCCCAGCATTTT.

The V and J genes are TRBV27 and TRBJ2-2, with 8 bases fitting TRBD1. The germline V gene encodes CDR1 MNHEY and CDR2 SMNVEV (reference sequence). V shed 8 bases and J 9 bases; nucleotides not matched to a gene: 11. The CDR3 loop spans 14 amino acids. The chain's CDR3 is CASDRGAPPRELFF. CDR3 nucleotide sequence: TGTGCCAGCGACAGGGGCGCCCCCCCCCGGGAGCTGTTTTTT.

CDR3 bases: TGTGCCAGCAGTTCAACCACCACCGGCGAGCAGTACTTC. It specifies CASSSTTTGEQYF. This sequence joins TRBV6-2 or TRBV6-3 and TRBJ2-7, with D uncertain. The V gene lost 4 bases and the J gene lost 6 bases, with 13 bases spanning the gap. CDR1 MNHEY and CDR2 SVGEGT come from the germline V gene. The CDR3 contains 13 residues.